This entry features one T cell receptor (beta chain) sequence. The antigen this receptor binds is unknown. There are no base qualities to consult, and no much larger clone falls within one base. Library generation was performed with the immunoSEQ multiplex PCR assay. For the multiplex PCR, a mixture combining 60 forward primers for TCR Vbeta segments and 13 reverse primers for TCR Jbeta segments was used. The CDR3 region of rearranged TCR beta genes was amplified from genomic DNA with a multiplex PCR assay. The amplified TCR beta libraries were sequenced on the Illumina HiSeq System as 87-base-pair reads. The published analysis was carried out like this. In a later analysis, about 80 million unique TCR beta chains were counted across the approximately 640 repertoires, and roughly 11 million of these chains were shared by at least two donors. A nearest-neighbor algorithm error-corrected the raw reads and collapsed the reads into unique sequences, merging closely related sequences to remove PCR and sequencing errors. CDR3 sequences were aligned to IMGT reference sequences to assign V, D and J gene segments. For a sequence to be retained, at least a six-nucleotide match to both a V gene segment and a J gene segment was required. A rearrangement was called productive if the CDR3 had no stop codons and remained in frame with V and J, and every other rearrangement was called non-productive. CDR3 was defined according to IMGT convention as the region running from the second conserved V-encoded cysteine to the conserved J-encoded phenylalanine. The earlier analysis of 500 to 600 of the donors excluded sequences that lacked an unambiguous match to a single V gene segment. In an earlier analysis of about 590 of the donors, a V segment was called functional when productive rearrangements were above 56.7%, and segregating when the standard deviation between donors exceeded 5%. A statistical classification framework was developed to diagnose cytomegalovirus status using the catalog of TCR beta chain sequences. V and J gene assignment, in a later analysis, came from comparing TCR nucleotide sequences with IMGT/GENE-DB human TR gene sequences. A later analysis assigned CDR3 sequences and most-parsimonious VDJ recombination scenarios with the TCRdist pipeline. In a later analysis, each TCR beta chain was defined by its CDR3 amino acid sequence together with its V-gene family, and reads without a unique V-gene family were excluded. To address suspected cross-contamination and a sequencing artifact, a later analysis removed under 600 highly shared, low-generation-probability nucleotide sequences. In a later analysis, a clonal expansion index for each public chain was calculated from normalized within-repertoire ranks of inferred template counts. In a later analysis, generation probabilities were computed using a VDJ recombination model fitted to out-of-frame rearrangements, and the results were checked against IGoR. Hypergeometric tests were used in a later analysis to score TCR-TCR, TCR-HLA and TCR-CMV co-occurrence, with a repertoire-size bias correction applied to the TCR pairs. False discovery rates were estimated in a later analysis by permuting HLA or CMV assignments 20 times. In a later analysis, co-occurring TCRs were grouped with DBSCAN, and TCRdist sequence similarity was added when clustering was performed within HLA-allele-positive subsets. Repertoires with fewer than 30,000 or more than 120,000 public chains were left out of co-occurrence clustering, as were several repertoires with anomalous nucleotide sharing. TCRdb mirrors the immuneACCESS table, restricted to in-frame sequences. Some clones are absent from its copies; in checked studies, under half trace to an unresolved V gene, and the reason for the others is unknown. The V and J calls and clone size are taken from that table; D and trimming were inferred from the DNA. For this sample there are about 190,000 clones; around 80% appear just once. The ten biggest clones cover approximately 2% of the sample.

V and J are truncated by 0 bases and 5 bases respectively, leaving an intervening sequence of 8 bases. Measured from the cysteine to the phenylalanine, the CDR3 is 13 residues long. Of all the DNA, just the CDR3 is kept, 39 bases in frame from base 1. The CDR1 and CDR2 encoded by the germline V gene (reference sequence) are PRHDT and FYEKMQ. The cohort was made up of under 800 healthy bone marrow donors. At the time of sampling, all cohort members were nominally healthy, though unrecorded immune exposures were likely present. The donor tested CMV seropositive, placing the donor among the 250 to 350 seropositive members of the cohort. A peripheral blood sample was collected from each donor, and TCR beta sequencing was performed on peripheral blood mononuclear cells. Genomic DNA was extracted from the blood cell samples with the Qiagen DNeasy Blood Extraction Kit. The data were taken from a study of cytomegalovirus exposure and HLA in healthy donors (dated by TCRdb to the late 2010s). Looking at the study overall: An earlier analysis of fewer than 750 of the donors reported roughly 300 Gb of sequence data and roughly 120 million unique TCR beta sequences obtained from about 170 million T cells. Donor age, sex, ethnicity and CMV serostatus were collected together with the repertoire data. An earlier analysis of approximately 640 of the donors applied high-throughput TCR beta sequencing to assess whether each TCR beta V gene segment acted as functional or pseudogenic. A later genetic analysis used genome-wide SNP genotypes for about three fifths of the 666 donors, treating that subset as a discovery cohort. Rather than using new phenotypic data, the later analysis identified candidate immune exposures from TCR beta sequences and from how often those sequences occurred across donors. In addition to the first cohort of approximately 670 subjects, a separate validation cohort of 120 different subjects was used. Among the roughly 430 genotyped donors, around 81% belonged to the genetic ancestry cluster associated with self-reported Caucasian donors. To predict cytomegalovirus infection status, the study brought together high-throughput TCR immunosequencing, statistical association of individual TCRs with disease status, and machine learning. The number of donors typed differed by locus, with roughly 629-640 for A, B, C, DRB1 and DQB1, about 500 for DQA1, some 570 for DPA1, and around 430 for DPB1. HLA typing covered class I and class II loci at four-digit resolution. Four to six DR-DQ haplotypes were handled as single units for association and clustering, since linkage in the cohort was strong. A later analysis re-examined previously published TCR beta repertoires from roughly 720 donors and added high-resolution HLA genotyping to investigate patterns of TCR occurrence. Using immunosequencing, the study profiled T cell repertoires from some 670 subjects and related those repertoires to cytomegalovirus serostatus. An early release that covered 640 HLA-typed donors contained 300 to 350 gigabases of sequencing data and approximately 85 million unique TCR sequences. All discovery cohort repertoires had been generated on a single sequencing platform. The study aimed to test whether signatures of past pathogen exposure could be identified by cataloging public T cell receptors. On average, 235,054 unique TCR beta nucleotide sequences were sequenced per donor among several hundred genotyped donors of the cohort, with 15% to 20% of those sequences being non-productive.

Overall study outcomes, separate from this receptor: The sequencing pipeline was judged likely to have produced a cluster of highly shared sequence variants as a technical artifact. In a later analysis, HLA-associated TCR beta chains showed more clonal expansion and lower generation probabilities than non-associated chains that were equally common. According to a later analysis, TCR association rates differed among HLA loci, with DRB1 alleles showing the most associated TCRs and HLA-C alleles showing the fewest. Roughly uniform sequencing depth across donors was assumed in presence/absence analyses, although this assumption may not hold. Correlated functional status among segregating V segments might be attributable to linkage disequilibrium, but an unknown experimental factor could not be ruled out. An association between a missense DCLRE1C variant and V-gene and J-gene trimming of TCR beta chains was found in a later genetic analysis and replicated in an independent cohort. According to the authors, the approach could potentially be generalized to other disease states and immunological phenotypes. Most TCR sequences were seen in very few donors, while some public TCRs were found in many individuals. In both the original and validation cohorts, the classifier was reported to diagnose cytomegalovirus status with high specificity and sensitivity. The study gave a list of under 200 TCR beta chains associated with cytomegalovirus. At a false discovery rate of 0.05, a later analysis linked under 20,000 TCR beta sequences to specific HLA alleles. Compared with the approximately 670-donor mean, donors in an Asian-associated ancestry cluster had fewer N-insertions in productive TCRs, according to a later genetic analysis. A further reported finding was that TCR beta sequences accurately predicted the HLA-A and HLA-B alleles for most subjects in the first cohort. The 87-base-pair reads could not distinguish some IMGT-functional V segments, including TRBV6-2 and TRBV6-3, so those segments were excluded. This cohort had only TCR beta chains sequenced, and the lack of alpha or paired-chain data limited which features could be detected. In an earlier analysis of over 550 of the donors, most TCR beta V segments were observed in productive rearrangements about 87% or about 30% of the time, broadly matching IMGT annotations. In a later analysis, most CMV-associated TCR beta chains were found to appear HLA-restricted, with HLA associations seemingly driven largely by CMV exposure. The only immune exposure information available for the cohort was CMV serostatus. Strong co-occurrence of HLA alleles, especially DR and DQ, made assigning TCR associations to individual alleles difficult. According to a later analysis, parvovirus B19, influenza, CMV and Epstein-Barr virus appeared linked to several top co-occurrence clusters. HLA typing was unavailable for some donors at each locus, so association tests used only the typed subset. In vitro tests confirmed that a few of the cytomegalovirus-associated TCR beta chains recognize cytomegalovirus antigens. The earlier analysis of 587 of the donors excluded roughly 17 rarely observed V segments, including chromosome 9 orphons, because counts were too low.

What was sequenced was PBMCs. The clonotype originates from a woman between 18 and 29 years old in good health and CMV-seropositive. This chain joins TRBV13 to TRBJ2-7, with an unclear D gene assignment. The DNA reads as follows: TGTGCCAGCAGCTTAGGGCGAGGCCACGAGCAGTACTTC. This is translated as CASSLGRGHEQYF.